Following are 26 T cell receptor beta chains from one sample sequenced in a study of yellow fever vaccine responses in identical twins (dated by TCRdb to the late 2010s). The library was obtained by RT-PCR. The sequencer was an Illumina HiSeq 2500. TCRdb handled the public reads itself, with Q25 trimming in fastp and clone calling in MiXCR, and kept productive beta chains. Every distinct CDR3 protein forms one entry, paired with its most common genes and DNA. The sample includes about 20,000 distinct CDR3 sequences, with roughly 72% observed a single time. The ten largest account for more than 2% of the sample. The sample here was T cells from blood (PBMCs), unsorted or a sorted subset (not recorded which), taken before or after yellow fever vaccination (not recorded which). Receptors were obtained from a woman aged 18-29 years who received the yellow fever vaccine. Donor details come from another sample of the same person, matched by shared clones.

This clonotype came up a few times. The CDR3 DNA reads as TGTGCCAGCAGCCCCCTCTTTTCTCGGGAGACCCAGTACTTC. This translates into CASSPLFSRETQYF. The V and J genes are TRBV3-1 and TRBJ2-5; D not resolved. V was pared by 4 bases and J by 5 bases, with 14 bases between. Germline values: CDR1 LGHDT, CDR2 YNNKEL (reference sequence). The CDR3 consists of 14 residues.

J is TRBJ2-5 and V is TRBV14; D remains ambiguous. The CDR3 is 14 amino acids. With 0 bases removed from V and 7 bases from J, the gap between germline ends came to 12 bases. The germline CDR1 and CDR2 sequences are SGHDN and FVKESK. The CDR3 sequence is CASSQDGRSWTQYF. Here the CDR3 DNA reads TGTGCCAGCAGCCAAGACGGCCGAAGTTGGACCCAGTACTTC.

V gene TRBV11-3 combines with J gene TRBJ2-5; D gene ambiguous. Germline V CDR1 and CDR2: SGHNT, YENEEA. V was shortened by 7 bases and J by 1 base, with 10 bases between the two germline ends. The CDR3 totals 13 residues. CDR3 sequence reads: CASTPGPQETQYF. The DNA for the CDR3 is TGTGCCAGCACCCCCGGACCCCAAGAGACCCAGTACTTC.

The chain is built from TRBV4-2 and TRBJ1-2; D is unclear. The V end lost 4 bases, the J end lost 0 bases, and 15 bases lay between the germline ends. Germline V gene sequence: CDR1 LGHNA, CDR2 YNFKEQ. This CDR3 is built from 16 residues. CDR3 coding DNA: TGTGCCAGCAGCCCAAGATTGGGCTCTCCTAACTATGGCTACACCTTC. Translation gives CASSPRLGSPNYGYTF.

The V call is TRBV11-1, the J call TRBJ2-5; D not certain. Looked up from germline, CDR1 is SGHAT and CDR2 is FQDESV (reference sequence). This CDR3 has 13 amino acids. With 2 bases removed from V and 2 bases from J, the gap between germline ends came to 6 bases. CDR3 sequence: CASSLIKQETQYF. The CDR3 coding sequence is TGTGCCAGCAGCTTAATTAAACAAGAGACCCAGTACTTC. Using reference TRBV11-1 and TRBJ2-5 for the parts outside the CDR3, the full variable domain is EAEVAQSPRYKITEKSQAVAFWCDPISGHATLYWYRQILGQGPELLVQFQDESVVDDSQLPKDRFSAERLKGVDSTLKIQPAELGDSAMYLCASSLIKQETQYFGPGTRLLVL.

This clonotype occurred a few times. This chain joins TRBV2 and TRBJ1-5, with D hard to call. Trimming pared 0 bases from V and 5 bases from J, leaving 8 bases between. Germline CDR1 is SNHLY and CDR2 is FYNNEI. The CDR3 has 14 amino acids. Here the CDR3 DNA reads TGTGCCAGCAGTGAAGCGCTTCTATATCAGCCCCAGCATTTT. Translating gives CASSEALLYQPQHF.

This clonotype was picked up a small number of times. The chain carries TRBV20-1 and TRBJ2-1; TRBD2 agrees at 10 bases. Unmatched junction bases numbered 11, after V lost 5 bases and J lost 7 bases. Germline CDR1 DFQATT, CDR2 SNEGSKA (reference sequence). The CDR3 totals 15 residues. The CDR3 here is CSAPNLAGALNEQFF. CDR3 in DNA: TGCAGTGCTCCCAACCTAGCGGGAGCGTTAAATGAGCAGTTCTTC.

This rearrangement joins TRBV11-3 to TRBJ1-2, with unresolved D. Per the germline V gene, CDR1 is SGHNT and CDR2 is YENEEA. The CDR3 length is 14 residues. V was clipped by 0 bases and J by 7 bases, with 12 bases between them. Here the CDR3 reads CASSLDPLNGGYTF. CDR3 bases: TGTGCCAGCAGCTTAGACCCTCTCAACGGTGGCTACACCTTC.

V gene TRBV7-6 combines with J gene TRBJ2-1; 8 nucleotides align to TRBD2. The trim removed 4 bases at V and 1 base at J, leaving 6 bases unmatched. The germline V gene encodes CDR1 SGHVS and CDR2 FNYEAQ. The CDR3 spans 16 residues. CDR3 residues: CASSSTSGLSYNEQFF. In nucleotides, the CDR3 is TGTGCCAGCAGCTCAACTAGCGGACTTTCCTACAATGAGCAGTTCTTC.

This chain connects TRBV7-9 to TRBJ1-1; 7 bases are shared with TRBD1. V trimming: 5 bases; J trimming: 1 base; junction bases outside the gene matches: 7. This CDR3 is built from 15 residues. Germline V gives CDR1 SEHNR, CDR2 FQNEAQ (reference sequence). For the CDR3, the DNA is TGTGCCAGCAGCCTGCCACAGGGGCGGAACACTGAAGCTTTCTTT. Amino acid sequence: CASSLPQGRNTEAFF.

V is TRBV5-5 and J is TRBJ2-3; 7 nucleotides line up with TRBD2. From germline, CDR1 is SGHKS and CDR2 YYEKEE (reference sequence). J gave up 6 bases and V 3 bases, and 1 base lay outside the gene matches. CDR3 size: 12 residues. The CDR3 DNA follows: TGTGCCAGCAGCTGGCGGGGGGATACGCAGTATTTT. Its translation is CASSWRGDTQYF.

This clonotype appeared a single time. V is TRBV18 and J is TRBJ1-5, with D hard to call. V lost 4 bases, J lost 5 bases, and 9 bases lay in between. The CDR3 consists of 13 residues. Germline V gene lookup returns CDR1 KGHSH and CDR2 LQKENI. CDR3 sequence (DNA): TGTGCCAGCTCACGGGAGGTATATCAGCCCCAGCATTTT. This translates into CASSREVYQPQHF.

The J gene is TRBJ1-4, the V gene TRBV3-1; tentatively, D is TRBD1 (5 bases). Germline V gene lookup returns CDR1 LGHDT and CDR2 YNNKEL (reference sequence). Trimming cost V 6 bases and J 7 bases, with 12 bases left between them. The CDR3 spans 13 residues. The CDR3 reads CASRGQVGEKLFF. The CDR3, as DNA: TGTGCCAGCAGGGGGCAGGTCGGTGAAAAACTGTTTTTT.

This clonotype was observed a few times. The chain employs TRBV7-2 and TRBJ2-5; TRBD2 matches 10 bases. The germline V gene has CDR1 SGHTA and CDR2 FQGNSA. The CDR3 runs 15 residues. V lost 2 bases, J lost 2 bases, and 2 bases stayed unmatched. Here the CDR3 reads CASSLLAGVQETQYF. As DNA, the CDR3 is TGTGCCAGCAGCTTACTAGCGGGAGTTCAAGAGACCCAGTACTTC.

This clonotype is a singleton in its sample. The DNA of the CDR3 is TGCAGTGCGGATCTAGCGGGATACAATGAGCAGTTCTTC. Translated: CSADLAGYNEQFF. The rearrangement joins TRBV20-1 to TRBJ2-1, with TRBD2 matching 9 bases. In germline, CDR1 is DFQATT, CDR2 SNEGSKA (reference sequence). The ends lost 6 bases at V and 4 bases at J; junction bases unmatched: 4. The CDR3 spans 13 residues.

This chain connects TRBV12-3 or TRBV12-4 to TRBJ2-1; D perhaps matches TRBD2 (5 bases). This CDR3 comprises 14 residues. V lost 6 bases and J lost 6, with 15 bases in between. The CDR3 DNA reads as TGTGCCAGCAGCACGACGGAGGCCCCCAATGAGCAGTTCTTC. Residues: CASSTTEAPNEQFF.

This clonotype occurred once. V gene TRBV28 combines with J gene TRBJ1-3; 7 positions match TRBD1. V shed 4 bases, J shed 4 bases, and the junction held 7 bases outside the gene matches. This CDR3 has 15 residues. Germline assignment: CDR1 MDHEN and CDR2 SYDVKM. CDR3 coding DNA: TGTGCCAGCAGTTCCGTCAGGGGGTTAGGAAACACCATATATTTT. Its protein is CASSSVRGLGNTIYF.

CDR3 amino acids: CASSEESGTTDTQYF. In DNA form, the CDR3 reads TGTGCCAGCAGTGAGGAGAGTGGAACCACAGATACGCAGTATTTT. This chain links TRBV2 with TRBJ2-3; D remains ambiguous. V was pared by 3 bases and J by 2 bases, with 12 bases between. The CDR3 totals 15 residues. Germline values: CDR1 SNHLY, CDR2 FYNNEI. The full variable domain, with the rest looked up from reference TRBV2 and TRBJ2-3, is EPEVTQTPSHQVTQMGQEVILRCVPISNHLYFYWYRQILGQKVEFLVSFYNNEISEKSEIFDDQFSVERPDGSNFTLKIRSTKLEDSAMYFCASSEESGTTDTQYFGPGTRLTVL.

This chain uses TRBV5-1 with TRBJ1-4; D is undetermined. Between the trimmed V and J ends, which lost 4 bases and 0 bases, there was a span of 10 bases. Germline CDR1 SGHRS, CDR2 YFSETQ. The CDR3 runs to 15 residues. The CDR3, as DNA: TGCGCCAGCAGCCCAGGACGGCCAACTAATGAAAAACTGTTTTTT. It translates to CASSPGRPTNEKLFF.

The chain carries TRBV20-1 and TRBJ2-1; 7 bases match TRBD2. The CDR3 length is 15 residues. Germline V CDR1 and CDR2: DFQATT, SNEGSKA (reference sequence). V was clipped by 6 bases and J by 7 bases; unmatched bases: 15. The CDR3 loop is CSAKYREVGGNEQFF. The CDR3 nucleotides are TGCAGTGCAAAGTATCGGGAGGTCGGGGGGAATGAGCAGTTCTTC.

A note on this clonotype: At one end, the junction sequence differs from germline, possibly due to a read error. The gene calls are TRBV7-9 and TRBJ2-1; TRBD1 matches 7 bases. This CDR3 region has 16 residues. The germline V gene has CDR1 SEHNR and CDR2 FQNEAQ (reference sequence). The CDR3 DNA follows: TGTGCCAGCAGCAGAACGACAGGGAACTCCTACAATGAGCTGTTCTTC. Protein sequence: CASSRTTGNSYNELFF.

This chain's CDR3 is CASSPPRDRGFGETQYF. Here the CDR3 DNA reads TGTGCCAGCTCACCACCCCGGGACAGGGGTTTTGGGGAGACCCAGTACTTC. This chain joins TRBV18 and TRBJ2-5; 10 bases map to TRBD1. This CDR3 region has 17 residues. CDR1 is KGHSH and CDR2 is LQKENI in the germline V gene. V lost 0 bases, J lost 5 bases, and 9 bases stayed unmatched.

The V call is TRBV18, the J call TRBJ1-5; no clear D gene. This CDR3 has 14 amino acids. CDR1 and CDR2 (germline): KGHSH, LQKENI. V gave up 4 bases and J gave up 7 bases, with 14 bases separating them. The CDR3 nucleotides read TGTGCCAGCTCACTCGGCCAGTCGGGGCAGCCCCAGCATTTT. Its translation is CASSLGQSGQPQHF.

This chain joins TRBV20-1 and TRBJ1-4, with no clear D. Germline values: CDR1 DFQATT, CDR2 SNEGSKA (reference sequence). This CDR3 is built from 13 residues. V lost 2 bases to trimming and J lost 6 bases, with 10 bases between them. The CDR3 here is CSARPGSDEKLFF. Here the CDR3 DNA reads TGCAGTGCTAGACCGGGGTCGGATGAAAAACTGTTTTTT.

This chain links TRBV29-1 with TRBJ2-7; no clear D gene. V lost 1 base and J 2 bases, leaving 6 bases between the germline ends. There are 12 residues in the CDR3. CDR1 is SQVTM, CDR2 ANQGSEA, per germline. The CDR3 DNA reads TGCAGCGTTGAAGGTCGGGCCTACGAGCAGTACTTC. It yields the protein CSVEGRAYEQYF.

CDR3 protein: CASSLTSGVEQPQHF. The CDR3 DNA follows: TGCGCCAGCAGCTTGACTTCAGGGGTAGAGCAGCCCCAGCATTTT. The V gene is TRBV5-1, the J gene TRBJ1-5, with D maybe TRBD1 (6 bases). CDR3 length equals 15 residues. Trimming cost V 1 base and J 7 bases, with 15 bases left between them. CDR1 and CDR2 (germline): SGHRS, YFSETQ.